Listed below are T cell receptor beta chains from one sample, sequenced in a study of blood T cell repertoires in COVID-19. Libraries were prepared by immunoSEQ multiplex PCR; TCRdb keeps only in-frame clonotypes and omits some of them. Among around 45,000 clones, around 90% were seen once, and the ten largest hold 10% to 15%. Sample: peripheral blood. The receptors were sampled from a man older than 75 with acute or convalescent COVID-19. CDR3s include the opening cysteine and the closing phenylalanine or tryptophan. The order of the fields is CDR3 DNA, CDR3 protein, V gene, clone size, D gene, J gene. D genes are given only for firm matches. Size tells how often a clone was seen (once, few, many) or the class of an expanded clone, and some rows leave it out.

cdr3_nt: TGTGCCAGCGGTGCGGGAGGCACTTATGGCTACACCTTC; cdr3_aa: CASGAGGTYGYTF; v_call: TRBV28; clone_size: -; d_call: -; j_call: TRBJ1-2
cdr3_nt: TGTGCCAGCAGCTTAGACTTCGGGGAAGGGACAGAAAAACTGTTTTTT; cdr3_aa: CASSLDFGEGTEKLFF; v_call: TRBV7-8; clone_size: -; d_call: -; j_call: TRBJ1-4
cdr3_nt: TGTGCCAGCAGCCAACAGGCCCTTCGATATTCACCCCTCCACTTT; cdr3_aa: CASSQQALRYSPLHF; v_call: TRBV14; clone_size: -; d_call: -; j_call: TRBJ1-6
cdr3_nt: TGTGCCAGCAGCCCCCCAGTGGGGGGGCCTAGCACAGATACGCAGTATTTT; cdr3_aa: CASSPPVGGPSTDTQYF; v_call: TRBV7-8; clone_size: -; d_call: -; j_call: TRBJ2-3
cdr3_nt: TGTGCCAGTAGTACCCGGACAGGGCCTTACGAGCAGTACTTC; cdr3_aa: CASSTRTGPYEQYF; v_call: TRBV19; clone_size: -; d_call: TRBD1; j_call: TRBJ2-7
cdr3_nt: TGTGCCAGCAGTTTCCCGACAGATACGCAGTATTTT; cdr3_aa: CASSFPTDTQYF; v_call: TRBV2; clone_size: -; d_call: -; j_call: TRBJ2-3
cdr3_nt: TGTGCCAGCAGAACGACAGGCTACAATCAGCCCCAGCATTTT; cdr3_aa: CASRTTGYNQPQHF; v_call: TRBV28; clone_size: -; d_call: -; j_call: TRBJ1-5
cdr3_nt: TGTGCCAGCAGTCTCGGACAGACCGGGGAGCTGTTTTTT; cdr3_aa: CASSLGQTGELFF; v_call: TRBV27; clone_size: -; d_call: -; j_call: TRBJ2-2
cdr3_nt: TGCGCCAGCAGCTTTCTTCAGGGAGGGGCTGAAGCTTTCTTT; cdr3_aa: CASSFLQGGAEAFF; v_call: TRBV5-1; clone_size: -; d_call: -; j_call: TRBJ1-1
cdr3_nt: TGTGCCAGCAGCTTATTTGGCGGGGCCGGGGAGCTGTTTTTT; cdr3_aa: CASSLFGGAGELFF; v_call: TRBV7-9; clone_size: -; d_call: -; j_call: TRBJ2-2
cdr3_nt: TGCGCCAGCAGCTTAGACAGAGCGAACACCGGGGAGCTGTTTTTT; cdr3_aa: CASSLDRANTGELFF; v_call: TRBV5-1; clone_size: -; d_call: -; j_call: TRBJ2-2
cdr3_nt: TGCGCCAGCAGTCAATCCGCGGGCGAGCGGGTCTATGGCTACACCTTC; cdr3_aa: CASSQSAGERVYGYTF; v_call: TRBV23-1; clone_size: -; d_call: -; j_call: TRBJ1-2
cdr3_nt: TGTGCCAGCAGTGACCCGACAGGGGATCAGCCCCAGCATTTT; cdr3_aa: CASSDPTGDQPQHF; v_call: TRBV6-1; clone_size: -; d_call: TRBD1; j_call: TRBJ1-5
cdr3_nt: TGTGCCAGCAGCTTAACCGGGACTTTCACCGGGGAGCTGTTTTTT; cdr3_aa: CASSLTGTFTGELFF; v_call: TRBV9; clone_size: -; d_call: -; j_call: TRBJ2-2
cdr3_nt: TGTGCCAGCAGCTTAGAACCCAGGGGCCTGTCCTACGAGCAGTACTTC; cdr3_aa: CASSLEPRGLSYEQYF; v_call: TRBV7-9; clone_size: -; d_call: -; j_call: TRBJ2-7
cdr3_nt: TGCGCCAGCAGCCAAGATGGCGGGGGCGGTGAAAAACTGTTTTTT; cdr3_aa: CASSQDGGGGEKLFF; v_call: TRBV4-1; clone_size: -; d_call: -; j_call: TRBJ1-4
cdr3_nt: TGTGCCAGCAGGCTCCGGGACAGTTCCTACGAGCAGTACTTC; cdr3_aa: CASRLRDSSYEQYF; v_call: TRBV2; clone_size: -; d_call: TRBD1; j_call: TRBJ2-7
cdr3_nt: TGTGCCTGGAGAAATGTCAGGATTATGAACACTGAAGCTTTCTTT; cdr3_aa: CAWRNVRIMNTEAFF; v_call: TRBV30; clone_size: -; d_call: -; j_call: TRBJ1-1
cdr3_nt: TGCGCCAGCAGCTTGGCCCCGACAGGGGAGGATGGCTACACCTTC; cdr3_aa: CASSLAPTGEDGYTF; v_call: TRBV5-1; clone_size: -; d_call: TRBD1; j_call: TRBJ1-2
cdr3_nt: TGCGCCAGCAGCTTGGCCTTAGCGCGCACCGGGGAGCTGTTTTTT; cdr3_aa: CASSLALARTGELFF; v_call: TRBV5-1; clone_size: -; d_call: -; j_call: TRBJ2-2
cdr3_nt: TGTGCCAGCAGAGCCATTTCGAACACTGAAGCTTTCTTT; cdr3_aa: CASRAISNTEAFF; v_call: TRBV2; clone_size: -; d_call: -; j_call: TRBJ1-1
cdr3_nt: TGTGCCAGCAGCCCACGACCCCACACAGGGCGCCAGCATGAAAAACTGTTTTTT; cdr3_aa: CASSPRPHTGRQHEKLFF; v_call: TRBV5-5; clone_size: -; d_call: -; j_call: TRBJ1-4
cdr3_nt: TGTGCCAGCAGCGGGGGGACTAGCCACGAGACCCAGTACTTC; cdr3_aa: CASSGGTSHETQYF; v_call: TRBV11-3; clone_size: -; d_call: TRBD2; j_call: TRBJ2-5
cdr3_nt: TGTGCCAGCAGCCGGGACAGCAACACCGGGGAGCTGTTTTTT; cdr3_aa: CASSRDSNTGELFF; v_call: TRBV11-3; clone_size: -; d_call: TRBD1; j_call: TRBJ2-2
cdr3_nt: TGTGCCAGCTCACCCGGGACAGATAATTCACCCCTCCACTTT; cdr3_aa: CASSPGTDNSPLHF; v_call: TRBV18; clone_size: -; d_call: TRBD1; j_call: TRBJ1-6
cdr3_nt: TGCGCCAGCGTGGAGGGGCCCGGGGAGCTGTTTTTT; cdr3_aa: CASVEGPGELFF; v_call: TRBV10-2; clone_size: -; d_call: -; j_call: TRBJ2-2
cdr3_nt: TGTGCCAGCAGCCCGGGGGGAGGCCTTGAAGCTTTCTTT; cdr3_aa: CASSPGGGLEAFF; v_call: TRBV9; clone_size: once; d_call: -; j_call: TRBJ1-1
cdr3_nt: TGCAGCGTTGAGGCCAGTGAAAAACTGTTTTTT; cdr3_aa: CSVEASEKLFF; v_call: TRBV29-1; clone_size: -; d_call: -; j_call: TRBJ1-4
cdr3_nt: TGTGCCAGCAGCCCGGGGGGCCTGGGCACAGATACGCAGTATTTT; cdr3_aa: CASSPGGLGTDTQYF; v_call: TRBV7-6; clone_size: once; d_call: -; j_call: TRBJ2-3
cdr3_nt: TGTGCCAGCATGCGGACTAGCGGATTCACAGATACGCAGTATTTT; cdr3_aa: CASMRTSGFTDTQYF; v_call: TRBV2; clone_size: -; d_call: TRBD2; j_call: TRBJ2-3
cdr3_nt: TGCGCCAGCAGCTTATATGCTGGGGGCGATGACTACGAGCAGTACTTC; cdr3_aa: CASSLYAGGDDYEQYF; v_call: TRBV5-1; clone_size: -; d_call: -; j_call: TRBJ2-7
cdr3_nt: TGTGCCAGCAGCCAAGGAGGCGGGGCTGGAAACACCATATATTTT; cdr3_aa: CASSQGGGAGNTIYF; v_call: TRBV4-2; clone_size: -; d_call: -; j_call: TRBJ1-3
cdr3_nt: TGTGCCAGCAGCCAAGATCGGGAGGGGCGCAGATATTTT; cdr3_aa: CASSQDREGRRYF; v_call: TRBV3-1/TRBV3-2; clone_size: few; d_call: -; j_call: TRBJ1-3
cdr3_nt: TGCGCCAGCAGCTTAGGGGGTAACTATGGCTACACCTTC; cdr3_aa: CASSLGGNYGYTF; v_call: TRBV5-1; clone_size: -; d_call: -; j_call: TRBJ1-2
cdr3_nt: TGTGCCAGCAGCTCCCAGACAGGGGCCAATCAGCCCCAGCATTTT; cdr3_aa: CASSSQTGANQPQHF; v_call: TRBV7-2; clone_size: -; d_call: TRBD1; j_call: TRBJ1-5
cdr3_nt: TGCGCCAGCAGCCTGACAGGGTACGGAAACACCATATATTTT; cdr3_aa: CASSLTGYGNTIYF; v_call: TRBV5-1; clone_size: once; d_call: TRBD1; j_call: TRBJ1-3
cdr3_nt: TGTGCCAGCAGTTTGATGGCTACTGAAGCTTTCTTT; cdr3_aa: CASSLMATEAFF; v_call: TRBV12-3/TRBV12-4; clone_size: -; d_call: -; j_call: TRBJ1-1
cdr3_nt: TGTGCCAGCAGTTCCTCTCCAGGGGGGTCTTTCTATGGCTACACCTTC; cdr3_aa: CASSSSPGGSFYGYTF; v_call: TRBV6-5; clone_size: -; d_call: TRBD1; j_call: TRBJ1-2
cdr3_nt: TGTGCCAGCAGCTTAGACACTGAGCAGTTCTTC; cdr3_aa: CASSLDTEQFF; v_call: TRBV7-9; clone_size: -; d_call: -; j_call: TRBJ2-1
cdr3_nt: TGTGCCATCAGTGAGTCTGGGGACAGGCTTGTCGGCTACACCTTC; cdr3_aa: CAISESGDRLVGYTF; v_call: TRBV10-3; clone_size: -; d_call: TRBD1; j_call: TRBJ1-2
cdr3_nt: TGTGCCATCAGTGAGTCGAAGGCGGCCCAGCATTTT; cdr3_aa: CAISESKAAQHF; v_call: TRBV10-3; clone_size: -; d_call: -; j_call: TRBJ1-5
cdr3_nt: TGCGCCAGCAGCTTGGGCGGCGAAGAGACCCAGTACTTC; cdr3_aa: CASSLGGEETQYF; v_call: TRBV5-1; clone_size: -; d_call: -; j_call: TRBJ2-5
cdr3_nt: TGTGCCTGGAGGGGCCGGACTAGCGGGGGGGTAGAGACCCAGTACTTC; cdr3_aa: CAWRGRTSGGVETQYF; v_call: TRBV30; clone_size: -; d_call: TRBD2; j_call: TRBJ2-5
cdr3_nt: TGTGCCAGCAGCTTAGAGGACAGGGTCTATGGCTACACCTTC; cdr3_aa: CASSLEDRVYGYTF; v_call: TRBV7-2; clone_size: -; d_call: TRBD1; j_call: TRBJ1-2
cdr3_nt: TGTGCCAGCAGTTCCGGGACAAGGAATGAAAAACTGTTTTTT; cdr3_aa: CASSSGTRNEKLFF; v_call: TRBV6-5; clone_size: -; d_call: -; j_call: TRBJ1-4
cdr3_nt: TGTGCCAGCAGCCCCCGGACTAGCGGGGTATACAATGAGCAGTTCTTC; cdr3_aa: CASSPRTSGVYNEQFF; v_call: TRBV7-2; clone_size: -; d_call: TRBD2; j_call: TRBJ2-1
cdr3_nt: TGTGCCAGCAGTTTCAGGGGCCAGGGTACGCAGTATTTT; cdr3_aa: CASSFRGQGTQYF; v_call: TRBV12-3/TRBV12-4; clone_size: -; d_call: -; j_call: TRBJ2-3
cdr3_nt: TGTGCCAGCAGCTTAGGATTCGGCGCAGGGATGGGCTACGAGCAGTACTTC; cdr3_aa: CASSLGFGAGMGYEQYF; v_call: TRBV11-2; clone_size: -; d_call: -; j_call: TRBJ2-7
cdr3_nt: TGCGCCAGCAGGCGTGGACAGGGACCCACTGAAGCTTTCTTT; cdr3_aa: CASRRGQGPTEAFF; v_call: TRBV5-1; clone_size: -; d_call: TRBD1; j_call: TRBJ1-1
cdr3_nt: TGTGCCAGCAGCTTAGTGTCAGGGGGCGCGGAGCCCCAGCATTTT; cdr3_aa: CASSLVSGGAEPQHF; v_call: TRBV7-2; clone_size: -; d_call: TRBD1; j_call: TRBJ1-5